Below, 3 T cell receptor beta chains from the same sample are listed, as sequenced in a study of blood T cell repertoires in COVID-19. Assay: immunoSEQ multiplex PCR; the TCRdb copy retains only in-frame clones and omits some. The sample contains 72,000 or so clones, around 90% of which appear only once. The sequencing input was peripheral blood. These receptors all come from a woman at least 80 years old with acute or convalescent COVID-19.

The V and J genes are TRBV3-1 (or the pseudogene TRBV3-2) and TRBJ1-1, with D unresolved. Germline CDR1 and CDR2: LGHDT and YNNKEL (reference sequence). This CDR3 has 15 amino acids. V gave up 0 bases and J gave up 0 bases, with 8 bases separating them. This chain's CDR3 is CASSQDVRMNTEAFF. For the CDR3, the DNA is TGTGCCAGCAGCCAAGATGTGCGGATGAACACTGAAGCTTTCTTT.

This chain links TRBV12-3 or TRBV12-4 with TRBJ1-2, with D tentatively TRBD1 (5 bases). This CDR3 comprises 11 residues. Trimming took off 8 bases at V and 8 bases at J, with 12 bases between the two ends. The CDR3 spells CASSRDSGYTF. As DNA, the CDR3 is TGTGCCAGCTCCCGGGACTCAGGCTACACCTTC.

This sequence joins TRBV15 and TRBJ2-3; D perhaps matches TRBD1 (5 bases). The V end was cut by 0 bases, the J end by 2 bases, with 12 bases between. Germline V lookup: CDR1 LNHNV, CDR2 YYDKDF (reference sequence). The CDR3 covers 16 residues. CDR3 in amino acids: CATSREVGGATDTQYF. The CDR3 DNA is TGTGCCACCAGCAGAGAGGTGGGTGGGGCCACAGATACGCAGTATTTT.